The rows below give T cell receptor beta chains drawn from one sample of a study of prognosis after radiotherapy for stage I lung cancer. TCRdb redid the calling of the multiplex PCR reads with MiXCR, one entry per CDR3 protein. This sample yields 15,000 to 20,000 distinct CDR3 sequences, of which roughly half are seen a single time; approximately 29% belongs to the top ten. The input for sequencing was PBMCs, taken before or after stereotactic body radiation therapy (not recorded which). These receptors originate from a donor of 50 years or more with non-small cell lung cancer. Each CDR3 is given with its conserved first and last residue. Each record gives: clone size, J gene, D gene, V gene, CDR3 protein, CDR3 DNA. The D gene is left open where the match is weak. Size values are once, few and many counts, or a class for expanded clones, and some rows have none.

clone size: .; J gene: TRBJ2-6; D gene: .; V gene: TRBV6-1; CDR3 protein: CDKGRDSPSGANVLTF; CDR3 DNA: TGTGACAAGGGGCGGGACAGCCCCTCTGGGGCCAACGTCCTGACTTTC
clone size: .; J gene: TRBJ2-7; D gene: .; V gene: TRBV11-3; CDR3 protein: CASSLDLGGTGASEQYF; CDR3 DNA: TGTGCCAGCAGCTTAGATCTAGGGGGGACTGGGGCTTCCGAGCAGTACTTC
clone size: many; J gene: TRBJ2-3; D gene: TRBD1; V gene: TRBV15; CDR3 protein: CATSTRQGFTDTQYF; CDR3 DNA: TGTGCCACCAGCACGCGACAGGGTTTCACAGATACGCAGTATTTT
clone size: many; J gene: TRBJ2-3; D gene: .; V gene: TRBV18; CDR3 protein: CASSPLKDGHTDTQYF; CDR3 DNA: TGTGCCAGCTCACCGCTAAAGGACGGACACACAGATACGCAGTATTTT
clone size: many; J gene: TRBJ1-4; D gene: .; V gene: TRBV5-4; CDR3 protein: CASSLGLGDEKLFF; CDR3 DNA: TGTGCCAGCAGCTTGGGCCTAGGGGACGAAAAACTGTTTTTT
clone size: .; J gene: TRBJ1-2; D gene: .; V gene: TRBV30; CDR3 protein: CAWSKGGGYTF; CDR3 DNA: TGTGCCTGGAGTAAAGGGGGTGGCTACACCTTC
clone size: few; J gene: TRBJ2-1; D gene: TRBD2; V gene: TRBV20-1; CDR3 protein: CSARDRGLSSYNEQFF; CDR3 DNA: TGCAGTGCTAGAGATCGGGGACTATCCTCCTACAATGAGCAGTTCTTC
clone size: .; J gene: TRBJ2-7; D gene: TRBD2; V gene: TRBV6-1; CDR3 protein: CASTRAGLPPSYEQYF; CDR3 DNA: TGTGCCAGCACGCGAGCGGGACTACCACCTTCCTACGAGCAGTACTTC
clone size: many; J gene: TRBJ2-2; D gene: .; V gene: TRBV29-1; CDR3 protein: CSVGFGGGELFF; CDR3 DNA: TGCAGCGTCGGGTTCGGCGGCGGGGAGCTGTTTTTT
clone size: .; J gene: TRBJ1-2; D gene: TRBD1; V gene: TRBV27; CDR3 protein: CASTRDSGACWSGYTF; CDR3 DNA: TGTGCCAGCACAAGGGACAGTGGGGCATGTTGGTCTGGCTACACCTTC
clone size: many; J gene: TRBJ2-5; D gene: TRBD1; V gene: TRBV20-1; CDR3 protein: CSASHGTGKETQYF; CDR3 DNA: TGCAGTGCTAGTCACGGGACAGGGAAAGAGACCCAGTACTTC
clone size: many; J gene: TRBJ2-7; D gene: TRBD1; V gene: TRBV28; CDR3 protein: CASSQGQGAQGHEQYF; CDR3 DNA: TGTGCCAGCAGCCAAGGACAGGGGGCGCAAGGTCACGAGCAGTACTTC
clone size: .; J gene: TRBJ2-7; D gene: .; V gene: TRBV7-9; CDR3 protein: CASSLAGGSVDEQYF; CDR3 DNA: TGTGCCAGCAGCTTAGCTGGGGGGTCTGTAGACGAGCAGTACTTC
clone size: few; J gene: TRBJ2-1; D gene: .; V gene: TRBV9; CDR3 protein: CASIINGSWGDEQFF; CDR3 DNA: TGTGCCAGCATCATTAACGGGTCCTGGGGCGATGAGCAGTTCTTC
clone size: .; J gene: TRBJ2-2; D gene: TRBD1; V gene: TRBV7-3; CDR3 protein: CASSLTATGGTNTGELFF; CDR3 DNA: TGTGCCAGCAGCTTAACGGCCACAGGGGGCACCAACACCGGGGAGCTGTTTTTT
clone size: many; J gene: TRBJ2-6; D gene: .; V gene: TRBV5-1; CDR3 protein: CASSLSGTSGANVLTF; CDR3 DNA: TGCGCCAGCAGCTTGTCGGGAACCTCTGGGGCCAACGTCCTGACTTTC
clone size: .; J gene: TRBJ2-1; D gene: .; V gene: TRBV27; CDR3 protein: CASSLEVVVPTNEQFF; CDR3 DNA: TGTGCCAGCAGCCTCGAAGTAGTTGTACCAACCAATGAGCAGTTCTTC
clone size: medium-sized; J gene: TRBJ2-3; D gene: TRBD1; V gene: TRBV7-2; CDR3 protein: CASSTGQGTGALADTQYF; CDR3 DNA: TGTGCCAGCAGCACCGGTCAGGGGACAGGGGCGTTGGCAGATACGCAGTATTTT
clone size: .; J gene: TRBJ1-2; D gene: .; V gene: TRBV6-2/TRBV6-3; CDR3 protein: CASSPGPDYGYTF; CDR3 DNA: TGTGCCAGCAGCCCGGGACCAGACTATGGCTACACCTTC
clone size: .; J gene: TRBJ2-7; D gene: .; V gene: TRBV12-3/TRBV12-4; CDR3 protein: CASSLGLSAYEQYF; CDR3 DNA: TGTGCCAGCAGCCTAGGACTATCTGCCTACGAGCAGTACTTC
clone size: many; J gene: TRBJ2-7; D gene: .; V gene: TRBV27; CDR3 protein: CASSRQGREQYF; CDR3 DNA: TGTGCCAGCAGCCGCCAAGGACGGGAGCAGTACTTC
clone size: many; J gene: TRBJ1-4; D gene: TRBD1; V gene: TRBV5-1; CDR3 protein: CASSSGQGLTNEKLFF; CDR3 DNA: TGCGCCAGCAGCTCGGGACAGGGGCTAACTAATGAAAAACTGTTTTTT
clone size: .; J gene: TRBJ2-7; D gene: TRBD1; V gene: TRBV9; CDR3 protein: CASSPRRSDRVDEQYF; CDR3 DNA: TGTGCCAGCAGCCCCCGTAGGTCGGACAGGGTGGACGAGCAGTACTTC
clone size: many; J gene: TRBJ1-1; D gene: .; V gene: TRBV3-1; CDR3 protein: CASSQQTVGGAFF; CDR3 DNA: TGTGCCAGCAGCCAACAAACGGTTGGAGGAGCTTTCTTT
clone size: many; J gene: TRBJ2-3; D gene: TRBD1; V gene: TRBV5-1; CDR3 protein: CASGRQGVGADTQYF; CDR3 DNA: TGCGCCAGCGGCCGACAGGGGGTTGGTGCAGATACGCAGTATTTT
clone size: .; J gene: TRBJ2-7; D gene: .; V gene: TRBV6-1; CDR3 protein: CAGSQRGGLYEQYF; CDR3 DNA: TGTGCCGGCAGCCAAAGGGGGGGATTGTACGAGCAGTACTTC
clone size: .; J gene: TRBJ1-6; D gene: .; V gene: TRBV6-1; CDR3 protein: CVSSATVAYNSPLHF; CDR3 DNA: TGTGTCAGCAGTGCAACAGTGGCCTATAATTCACCCCTCCACTTT
clone size: many; J gene: TRBJ2-3; D gene: .; V gene: TRBV7-9; CDR3 protein: CASSSRGTRTPSANTDTQYF; CDR3 DNA: TGTGCCAGCAGCTCCCGGGGTACCCGTACTCCGTCTGCAAACACAGATACGCAGTATTTT
clone size: many; J gene: TRBJ2-2; D gene: .; V gene: TRBV7-6; CDR3 protein: CASSLALGGELFF; CDR3 DNA: TGTGCCAGCAGCTTAGCCCTTGGCGGGGAGCTGTTTTTT
clone size: many; J gene: TRBJ1-2; D gene: .; V gene: TRBV28; CDR3 protein: CASSSANREPGYTF; CDR3 DNA: TGTGCCAGCAGTTCAGCCAACAGGGAACCCGGCTACACCTTC
clone size: medium-sized; J gene: TRBJ1-3; D gene: .; V gene: TRBV20-1; CDR3 protein: CSARGGGGSRAGNTIYF; CDR3 DNA: TGCAGTGCTAGAGGTGGAGGTGGAAGTAGGGCTGGAAACACCATATATTTT
clone size: .; J gene: TRBJ2-7; D gene: .; V gene: TRBV6-1; CDR3 protein: CASSASGGGSYEQYF; CDR3 DNA: TGTGCCAGCAGTGCCTCGGGGGGCGGCTCCTACGAGCAGTACTTC
clone size: many; J gene: TRBJ2-7; D gene: TRBD2; V gene: TRBV19; CDR3 protein: CASSNLASGFSYEQYF; CDR3 DNA: TGTGCCAGTAGTAACCTAGCTAGCGGTTTCTCCTACGAGCAGTACTTC
clone size: many; J gene: TRBJ2-7; D gene: .; V gene: TRBV2; CDR3 protein: CASSPMEDSSYEQYF; CDR3 DNA: TGTGCCAGCAGTCCGATGGAGGATAGCTCCTACGAGCAGTACTTC
clone size: .; J gene: TRBJ2-7; D gene: .; V gene: TRBV5-6; CDR3 protein: CASTPRGGAAYEQYF; CDR3 DNA: TGTGCCAGCACCCCCCGAGGAGGGGCGGCCTACGAGCAGTACTTC
clone size: .; J gene: TRBJ2-2; D gene: TRBD2; V gene: TRBV5-1; CDR3 protein: CASSPRTSGVSGELFF; CDR3 DNA: TGCGCCAGCAGCCCGCGGACTAGCGGAGTGTCCGGGGAGCTGTTTTTT
clone size: many; J gene: TRBJ2-7; D gene: TRBD2; V gene: TRBV28; CDR3 protein: CASSLSSGSSYEQYF; CDR3 DNA: TGTGCCAGCAGTTTATCTAGCGGCAGCTCCTACGAGCAGTACTTC
clone size: many; J gene: TRBJ1-5; D gene: TRBD1; V gene: TRBV9; CDR3 protein: CASSLPRTGNSNQPQHF; CDR3 DNA: TGTGCCAGCAGCCTTCCCAGGACAGGCAATAGCAATCAGCCCCAGCATTTT
clone size: .; J gene: TRBJ2-2; D gene: TRBD2; V gene: TRBV12-3/TRBV12-4; CDR3 protein: CASSFGLARTGELFF; CDR3 DNA: TGTGCCAGCAGTTTTGGACTAGCTCGCACCGGGGAGCTGTTTTTT
clone size: many; J gene: TRBJ1-5; D gene: .; V gene: TRBV24-1; CDR3 protein: CATSDPPGPQHF; CDR3 DNA: TGTGCCACCAGTGATCCTCCGGGGCCCCAGCATTTT
clone size: many; J gene: TRBJ2-2; D gene: .; V gene: TRBV13; CDR3 protein: CASSFYEATGELFF; CDR3 DNA: TGTGCCAGCAGCTTCTACGAGGCCACCGGGGAGCTGTTTTTT
clone size: many; J gene: TRBJ2-1; D gene: TRBD2; V gene: TRBV18; CDR3 protein: CASSPWPSGSSYNEQFF; CDR3 DNA: TGTGCCAGCTCACCTTGGCCTAGCGGGAGCTCCTACAATGAGCAGTTCTTC
clone size: .; J gene: TRBJ2-7; D gene: TRBD1; V gene: TRBV30; CDR3 protein: CAWSSRDRVLYEQYF; CDR3 DNA: TGTGCCTGGAGTAGCCGGGACAGGGTCCTCTACGAGCAGTACTTC
clone size: .; J gene: TRBJ1-2; D gene: TRBD1; V gene: TRBV7-2; CDR3 protein: CASSLRGQVAEGYTF; CDR3 DNA: TGTGCCAGTAGCTTACGGGGACAGGTGGCGGAGGGCTACACCTTC
clone size: medium-sized; J gene: TRBJ2-3; D gene: .; V gene: TRBV27; CDR3 protein: CASSPSNLGTDTQYF; CDR3 DNA: TGTGCCAGCAGTCCCTCTAACCTAGGGACAGATACGCAGTATTTT
clone size: many; J gene: TRBJ1-2; D gene: TRBD1; V gene: TRBV28; CDR3 protein: CASSPPRQGVRYTF; CDR3 DNA: TGTGCCAGCAGCCCGCCCCGACAGGGCGTACGCTACACCTTC
clone size: .; J gene: TRBJ2-2; D gene: TRBD1; V gene: TRBV19; CDR3 protein: CASSEHQGDTGELFF; CDR3 DNA: TGTGCCAGCAGTGAACATCAGGGGGACACCGGGGAGCTGTTTTTT
clone size: .; J gene: TRBJ1-6; D gene: TRBD1; V gene: TRBV30; CDR3 protein: CAWSSTGESPLHF; CDR3 DNA: TGTGCCTGGAGTTCGACAGGGGAATCACCCCTCCACTTT
clone size: .; J gene: TRBJ2-2; D gene: .; V gene: TRBV27; CDR3 protein: CASSLLGVGPLVVGELFF; CDR3 DNA: TGTGCCAGCAGTTTATTAGGGGTAGGGCCCCTTGTAGTCGGGGAGCTGTTTTTT